The T cell receptor beta chain under discussion was sequenced for a study of blood T cell repertoires in COVID-19. Trimming shortened V by 4 bases and J by 5 bases, and 17 bases separated the two germline ends. The CDR3 loop spans 16 amino acids. Per the germline V gene, CDR1 is SGHAT and CDR2 is FQDESV (reference sequence). Repertoires were generated with immunoSEQ multiplex PCR, while TCRdb's copy carries only in-frame clones and drops some. In the table there are approximately 150,000 clones, roughly 84% of which are singletons. In this sample, this clone turned up a few times. V gene TRBV11-1 combines with J gene TRBJ2-2; D unclear. The specimen was peripheral blood. This TCR was recovered from a human donor in a cohort sampled during active COVID-19. The CDR3 region has the DNA TGTGCCAGCAGCTCACCAAGCTTAGACAAGACCGGGGAGCTGTTTTTT. Its translation is CASSSPSLDKTGELFF. Complete variable domain (other parts from reference TRBV11-1 and TRBJ2-2): EAEVAQSPRYKITEKSQAVAFWCDPISGHATLYWYRQILGQGPELLVQFQDESVVDDSQLPKDRFSAERLKGVDSTLKIQPAELGDSAMYLCASSSPSLDKTGELFFGEGSRLTVL.